This entry lists 29 T cell receptor beta chains sequenced from one sample in a study of tissue T cells after allogeneic stem cell transplantation. Only in-frame clones appear in the TCRdb table, and some are missing; sequencing was by immunoSEQ multiplex PCR. The repertoire has roughly 8,200 clones, around 40% of them found once; the top ten carry around 2.4%. Stated time point: mouse harvest day 7 after allogeneic transplant. Mouse grafts combined 10^7 T-cell-depleted bone marrow cells with 10^6 splenic CD5+ T cells. Sequencing input: skin. The receptors were gathered from a female BALB/c mouse given C57BL/6 T cells with graft-versus-host disease after an allogeneic hematopoietic cell transplant.

This clone showed up just a few times. The gene symbols are mouse symbols. Sequencing ends 1 residue short of the CDR3 end; the germline J gene provides the rest. The chain is built from TRBV26 and TRBJ1-1; D is unresolved. V dropped 4 bases and J dropped 0 bases, with 3 bases sitting between them. The germline gives CDR1 KGHPV, CDR2 FQNQEV (reference sequence). The CDR3 is made up of 12 amino acids. Partial CDR3 DNA: TGTGCCAGCAGTCAGACAAACACAGAAGTCTTC. Translation gives CASSQTNTEVF. The entire CDR3 is CASSQTNTEVFF.

On this clone: The gene symbols are mouse symbols. Read data end 1 residue before the CDR3 end; the end is taken from the germline J gene. This chain connects TRBV3 to TRBJ2-4; D is possibly TRBD1 or TRBD2 (7 bases each). The CDR3 is made up of 14 amino acids. The germline V gene encodes CDR1 SNHLY and CDR2 FYNGKV (reference sequence). V lost 5 bases and J 5 bases, leaving 14 bases between the germline ends. The CDR3 DNA, read in part, is TGTGCCAGCAGCCAGGGGGGGGTTGGAAACACCTTGTAC. Translation gives CASSQGGVGNTLY. The full-length CDR3 reads as CASSQGGVGNTLYF.

Comment on this clone: The genes and germline here are from mouse. Partial CDR3 DNA: TGTGCCAGCAGTGATGGGACTGGGTCCTATGAACAGTAC. It yields the protein CASSDGTGSYEQY. The CDR3, in full, reads CASSDGTGSYEQYF. The V gene is TRBV13-3, the J gene TRBJ2-7; 8 nucleotides align to TRBD2. The DNA ends 1 residue before the CDR3 does, and the rest of the CDR3 is filled in from the germline J gene. Germline V gives CDR1 NNHDY, CDR2 SYVADS. Trimming cost V 0 bases and J 1 base; bases outside gene matches: 0. The CDR3 runs 14 residues.

About this clone: Gene names follow the mouse nomenclature. The missing CDR3 end, 1 residue past where the read stops, is filled in from the germline J gene. The chain links TRBV31 to TRBJ1-1; 9 bases line up with TRBD1. The germline CDR1 and CDR2 sequences are GKSSPN and SITVG. V was clipped by 0 bases and J by 2 bases; unmatched bases: 7. CDR3 length: 16 residues. Here the CDR3 reads CAWSLGSGQGNTEVFF. Incomplete CDR3 DNA: TGTGCCTGGAGTCTAGGGTCGGGACAGGGTAACACAGAAGTCTTC.

Note on this clone: Gene names and germline refer to mouse. The CDR3 end falls 1 residue outside the read, so it is completed with the germline J gene. V usage is TRBV5 and J usage is TRBJ2-1; 11 bases map to TRBD2. This CDR3 comprises 15 residues. J was trimmed by 6 bases and V by 4 bases; bases with no gene match: 5. Germline V gene sequence: CDR1 LGHNA, CDR2 YNLKQL (reference sequence). CDR3 DNA (partial): TGTGCCAGCAGCCTGGACTGGGGGGTTTTTGCTGAGCAGTTC. It yields the protein CASSLDWGVFAEQF. The complete CDR3 sequence is CASSLDWGVFAEQFF.

This clone appeared a few times. Gene names follow the mouse nomenclature. The read falls 1 residue short of the CDR3 end, and the missing part is taken from the germline J gene. The chain links TRBV26 to TRBJ2-4; a possible D gene is TRBD1 (6 bases). CDR1 and CDR2 (germline): KGHPV, FQNQEV (reference sequence). V gave up 4 bases and J gave up 2 bases, with 10 bases separating them. The CDR3 runs 14 residues. The DNA read from the CDR3 is TGTGCCAGCAGTCCCTACAGGGCTCAAAACACCTTGTAC. It codes for CASSPYRAQNTLY. The entire CDR3 sequence reads CASSPYRAQNTLYF.

Comment on this clone: Gene labels here are mouse ones. The read ends 1 residue shy of where the CDR3 ends; the end is completed using the germline J gene. This sequence joins TRBV26 and TRBJ2-4, with a possible D match to TRBD1 (6 bases). From germline, CDR1 is KGHPV and CDR2 FQNQEV (reference sequence). V lost 4 bases and J lost 0, with 11 bases in between. This CDR3 spans 15 amino acids. The CDR3 sequence: CASSPYRASQNTLYF. The DNA read from the CDR3 is TGTGCCAGCAGTCCCTACAGGGCTAGTCAAAACACCTTGTAC. The complete variable domain, with remaining parts taken from reference TRBV26 and TRBJ2-4, reads NSKVIQTPRYLVKGQGQKAKMRCIPEKGHPVVFWYQQNKNNEFKFLINFQNQEVLQQIDMTEKRFSAECPSNSPCSLEIQSSEAGDSALYLCASSPYRASQNTLYFGAGTRLSVL.

This clone was recorded a few times. Gene names and germline refer to mouse. The sequenced fragment ends 1 residue before the CDR3 boundary, so the rest is inferred from the germline J gene. The J gene is TRBJ2-2, the V gene TRBV26, with D hard to call. The germline V gene has CDR1 KGHPV and CDR2 FQNQEV (reference sequence). The CDR3 spans 14 residues. The V and J ends lost 6 bases and 0 bases respectively, with 8 bases between them. CDR3 DNA (partial): TGTGCCAGCAGGCGGGCTTCAAACACCGGGCAGCTCTAC. The encoded protein is CASRRASNTGQLY. The complete CDR3 sequence is CASRRASNTGQLYF.

This clone was observed a few times. Gene names and germline match the mouse. The CDR3 end is not reached by the read, which stops 1 residue before it; the germline J gene fills it in. The J gene is TRBJ1-2, the V gene TRBV1; D is unresolved. V dropped 3 bases and J dropped 5 bases, with 4 bases sitting between them. The CDR3 sequence is 11 residues long. CDR1 NSQYPW and CDR2 LRSPGD come from the germline V gene (reference sequence). The CDR3 bases that were read are TGCACCTGCAGTGCGAGATCCGACTACACC. Its translation is CTCSARSDYT. The full CDR3 sequence reads CTCSARSDYTF.

A note on this clone: Mouse names are used for the genes. The CDR3 end is not reached by the read, which stops 1 residue before it; the germline J gene fills it in. The rearrangement uses TRBV5 and TRBJ2-3, with a tentative D call TRBD1 (5 bases). V gave up 4 bases and J gave up 0 bases, with 11 bases separating them. From germline, CDR1 is LGHNA and CDR2 YNLKQL (reference sequence). The CDR3 totals 15 residues. The part of the CDR3 DNA that was read is TGTGCCAGCAGCCCCCGGACATCTAGTGCAGAAACGCTGTAT. It codes for CASSPRTSSAETLY. In full, the CDR3 reads CASSPRTSSAETLYF.

Concerning this clone: Gene names are mouse gene names. Read sequence stops 1 residue before the CDR3 end, and the germline J gene provides the missing end. This sequence joins TRBV23 and TRBJ2-4; TRBD2 is the table's D call and was not checked against the DNA. This CDR3 has 15 residues. Germline CDR1 reads KGHTA; CDR2 reads FQNQQP. Partial CDR3 DNA: TGCTCCAGCAGTCAATCGTTGGGGGGGCGAAGCACCTTGTAC. Translated, it gives CSSSQSLGGRSTLY. The entire CDR3 sequence reads CSSSQSLGGRSTLYF. Filled out from reference TRBV23 and TRBJ2-4, the complete variable domain reads DAAVTQKPRYLIKMKGQEAEMKCIPEKGHTAVFWYQQKQSKELKFLIYFQNQQPLDQIDMVKERFSAVCPSSSLCSLGIRTCEAEDSALYLCSSSQSLGGRSTLYFGAGTRLSVL.

This clone was seen once. Gene names and germline match the mouse. With the read ending 1 residue before the CDR3 end, the germline J gene is used to fill in that end. The V call is TRBV16, the J call TRBJ2-1, with 7 bases identical to TRBD2. Germline CDR1 reads SGHSA; CDR2 reads FRNQAP. The CDR3 is made up of 15 amino acids. Trimming removed 0 bases from V and 4 bases from J; junction bases left unmatched: 3. The sequenced part of the CDR3 DNA is TGTGCAAGCAGCTTAGATGTGGGGGGTTATGCTGAGCAGTTC. It yields the protein CASSLDVGGYAEQF. In full, the CDR3 is CASSLDVGGYAEQFF.

As concerns this clone: All gene names here are mouse names. The read ends 1 residue early relative to the CDR3; the germline J gene fills the gap. The chain joins TRBV1 to TRBJ1-5, with D unresolved. V gave up 4 bases and J gave up 6 bases, with 7 bases separating them. Per the germline V gene, CDR1 is NSQYPW and CDR2 is LRSPGD (reference sequence). This CDR3 has 12 amino acids. This chain's CDR3 is CTCSGRSQAPLF. The covered CDR3 bases are TGCACCTGCAGTGGCAGGAGCCAGGCTCCGCTT.

Of note for this clone: Gene labels here are mouse ones. Read data end 1 residue before the CDR3 end; the end is taken from the germline J gene. The chain links TRBV26 to TRBJ1-3; weak D call: TRBD1 (6 bases). Between the trimmed V and J ends, which lost 4 bases and 0 bases, there was a span of 10 bases. CDR1 and CDR2 from the germline V gene are KGHPV and FQNQEV (reference sequence). This CDR3 is 15 amino acids long. The part of the CDR3 DNA that was read is TGTGCCAGCAGTCCCGGACAGAATTCTGGAAATACGCTCTAT. Its translation is CASSPGQNSGNTLY. The whole CDR3 protein reads CASSPGQNSGNTLYF.

This clone was found a few times. Gene names refer to mouse genes. The CDR3 goes on 1 residue after the read ends, and that part is filled in from the germline J gene. V gene TRBV26 combines with J gene TRBJ2-1; D is ambiguous. This CDR3 spans 11 amino acids. V was shortened by 0 bases and J by 8 bases, with 2 bases between the two germline ends. CDR1 is KGHPV and CDR2 is FQNQEV in the germline V gene (reference sequence). The CDR3 loop reads CASSLSTEQFF. The DNA read from the CDR3 is TGTGCCAGCAGTCTGTCCACTGAGCAGTTC.

A note on this clone: Germline and genes here are mouse. Read data end 1 residue before the CDR3 end; the end is taken from the germline J gene. This specimen includes other DNA sequences encoding the same CDR3. The chain uses TRBV26 and TRBJ2-2; D is unresolved. Trimming left V 3 bases short and J 1 base short, with 3 bases between. Germline V gives CDR1 KGHPV, CDR2 FQNQEV (reference sequence). CDR3 size: 13 residues. Incomplete CDR3 DNA: TGTGCCAGCAGTCTTATAAACACCGGGCAGCTCTAC. Amino acid sequence: CASSLINTGQLY. The entire CDR3 protein is CASSLINTGQLYF.

In its sample, this clone ranks as medium-sized. Mouse gene names apply. The read terminates 1 residue ahead of where the CDR3 ends, so the germline J gene completes it. The chain carries TRBV19 and TRBJ2-7; tentatively, D is TRBD2 (6 bases). CDR1 FNHDT and CDR2 SITEND come from the germline V gene (reference sequence). Between the trimmed V and J ends, which lost 3 bases and 0 bases, there was a span of 7 bases. The CDR3 is made up of 13 amino acids. The CDR3 loop reads CASSTGDSYEQYF. CDR3 DNA, as far as it was read: TGTGCCAGCAGTACTGGGGACTCCTATGAACAGTAC. Complete variable domain (other parts from reference TRBV19 and TRBJ2-7): GGIITQTPKFLIGQEGQKLTLKCQQNFNHDTMYWYRQDSGKGLRLIYYSITENDLQKGDLSEGYDASREKKSSFSLTVTSAQKNEMAVFLCASSTGDSYEQYFGPGTRLTVL.

A word on this clone: Germline and genes: mouse. The observed sequence ends 1 residue before the CDR3 terminus, with the missing tail filled in from the germline J gene. The V gene is TRBV13-2, the J gene TRBJ1-3; D is unclear. Trimming left V 2 bases short and J 0 bases short, with 6 bases between. The CDR3 totals 14 residues. Germline V gene sequence: CDR1 NNHNN, CDR2 SYGAGS (reference sequence). CDR3 DNA, as far as it was read: TGTGCCAGCGGTGAGAGCAGTTCTGGAAATACGCTCTAT. This translates into CASGESSSGNTLY. The full CDR3 protein reads CASGESSSGNTLYF.

As regards this clone: The genes and germline here are from mouse. Read sequence stops 1 residue before the CDR3 end, and the germline J gene provides the missing end. Other nucleotide sequences from this sample produce the same CDR3. The chain carries TRBV26 and TRBJ2-4, with 8 bases lining up with TRBD1. V lost 4 bases and J lost 5; bases outside the gene matches: 2. This CDR3 has 13 residues. Per the germline V gene, CDR1 is KGHPV and CDR2 is FQNQEV (reference sequence). The covered CDR3 bases are TGTGCCAGCAGTCCCGGACAGGGAAACACCTTGTAC. This codes for CASSPGQGNTLY. The complete CDR3 protein is CASSPGQGNTLYF. Drawing the rest from reference TRBV26 and TRBJ2-4, the complete variable domain is NSKVIQTPRYLVKGQGQKAKMRCIPEKGHPVVFWYQQNKNNEFKFLINFQNQEVLQQIDMTEKRFSAECPSNSPCSLEIQSSEAGDSALYLCASSPGQGNTLYFGAGTRLSVL.

This clone was recorded only once. Genes and germline are mouse. From the germline J gene comes the end of the CDR3, since the read stops 1 residue before it. The chain recombines TRBV26 with TRBJ2-1, with TRBD2 matching 7 bases. This CDR3 has 13 residues. V lost 4 bases to trimming and J lost 7 bases; unmatched junction nucleotides: 4. CDR1 is KGHPV, CDR2 FQNQEV, per germline (reference sequence). The CDR3: CASSPRGGAEQFF. The DNA read from the CDR3 is TGTGCCAGCAGTCCCCGGGGGGGGGCTGAGCAGTTC.

With respect to this clone: These gene names are mouse names. Read data end 1 residue before the CDR3 end; the end is taken from the germline J gene. This sequence joins TRBV26 and TRBJ2-5; 8 nucleotides match TRBD1. Germline V lookup: CDR1 KGHPV, CDR2 FQNQEV (reference sequence). This CDR3 is built from 14 residues. With V trimmed by 1 base and J by 5 bases, 2 bases remained unmatched. The covered CDR3 bases are TGTGCCAGCAGTCTGTTCAGGGGGCGAGACACCCAGTAC. Its protein product is CASSLFRGRDTQY. The entire CDR3 reads CASSLFRGRDTQYF.

This clone was recorded a few times. These gene names are mouse names. The read stops 1 residue short of the end of the CDR3; the missing end is completed from the germline J gene. The rearrangement uses TRBV5 and TRBJ2-7; 12 bases map to TRBD1. CDR1 LGHNA and CDR2 YNLKQL come from the germline V gene (reference sequence). With 3 bases clipped from V and 7 bases from J, the junction kept 4 bases outside the gene matches. This CDR3 is built from 14 residues. The CDR3 reads CASSQGQGAGEQYF. The sequenced part of the CDR3 DNA is TGTGCCAGCAGCCAGGGACAGGGGGCAGGAGAACAGTAC.

This clone was counted between two and nine times. The gene names given are mouse names. The CDR3 extends 1 residue past the end of the read, so its final part is completed from the germline J gene. The chain links TRBV26 to TRBJ2-7, with 11 bases fitting TRBD1. CDR3 size: 14 residues. J lost 6 bases, V lost 3 bases, and 4 bases had no gene match. In germline, CDR1 is KGHPV, CDR2 FQNQEV (reference sequence). Partial CDR3 DNA: TGTGCCAGCAGTCTCCGGGACAGGGGGAGTGAACAGTAC. Its translation: CASSLRDRGSEQY. The entire CDR3 is CASSLRDRGSEQYF.

As for this clone: The listed genes are named as in mouse. Read sequence stops 1 residue before the CDR3 end, and the germline J gene provides the missing end. V usage is TRBV15 and J usage is TRBJ2-7; perhaps TRBD2 as D (7 bases). CDR1 is SGHND, CDR2 FRSKSL, per germline. The CDR3 totals 14 residues. V gave up 0 bases and J gave up 3 bases, with 9 bases separating them. Partial CDR3 DNA: TGTGCCAGCAGTTTAGCAGGGGGGGGCTATGAACAGTAC. Protein sequence: CASSLAGGGYEQY. The complete CDR3 protein is CASSLAGGGYEQYF.

With regard to this clone: Genes and germline come from the mouse. The CDR3 is cut off 1 residue early in the read; its end comes from the germline J gene. The chain joins TRBV26 to TRBJ1-3; 7 nucleotides agree with TRBD1. Germline lookup yields CDR1 KGHPV and CDR2 FQNQEV (reference sequence). The length of the CDR3 is 15 residues. Trimming removed 0 bases from V and 2 bases from J; junction bases left unmatched: 1. The CDR3 reads CASSLSQGAGNTLYF. The CDR3 bases that were read are TGTGCCAGCAGTCTGTCGCAGGGGGCTGGAAATACGCTCTAT.

In regard to this clone: A junction end diverges from the germline sequence, so it may reflect a read error. Germline and genes here are mouse. The read is 1 residue too short to cover the CDR3 end, so that end is filled in from the germline J gene. J is TRBJ1-4 and V is TRBV21; possible D gene TRBD1, 6 bases. TRBV21 is classed as an ORF, of uncertain function. CDR3 length: 16 residues. The CDR3 here is CASSASGQTSYERLFF. CDR3 DNA (partial): TGTGCTAGCAGTGCCTCGGGACAAACTTCCTACGAAAGATTATTT.

Worth noting for this clone: Mouse gene names and germline throughout. The CDR3 goes on 1 residue after the read ends, and that part is filled in from the germline J gene. The genes are TRBV26 and TRBJ1-2; unclear D gene. The CDR3 consists of 12 residues. Germline V gene data show CDR1 as KGHPV and CDR2 as FQNQEV (reference sequence). V lost 2 bases and J lost 3, with 4 bases in between. The CDR3 bases that were read are TGTGCCAGCAGTCTGCCAGACTCCGACTACACC. Translated, it gives CASSLPDSDYT. The complete CDR3 sequence is CASSLPDSDYTF.

To note about this clone: Genes and germline are mouse. Sequencing ends 1 residue short of the CDR3 end; the germline J gene provides the rest. The chain combines TRBV26 with TRBJ1-6; D is unclear. TRBJ1-6 qualifies as an ORF whose function is uncertain. There are 16 residues in the CDR3. Germline V CDR1 and CDR2: KGHPV, FQNQEV (reference sequence). V gave up 4 bases and J gave up 0 bases, with 10 bases separating them. The CDR3 bases that were read are TGTGCCAGCAGTCCCAACAGAAATTCCTATAATTCGCCCCTCTAC. It specifies CASSPNRNSYNSPLY. The full CDR3 is CASSPNRNSYNSPLYF.

Remarks on this clone: Gene names and germline match the mouse. The read comes to an end 1 residue before the CDR3 does, leaving the germline J gene to fill in the end. The rearrangement uses TRBV29 and TRBJ2-1; TRBD1 is a possible D gene (6 bases). V was shortened by 6 bases and J by 1 base, with 10 bases between the two germline ends. The germline V gene encodes CDR1 MSHET and CDR2 SYDVDS. The CDR3 has 14 residues. This chain's CDR3 is CASSPGQNYAEQFF. CDR3 bases read: TGTGCTAGCAGCCCGGGACAAAACTATGCTGAGCAGTTC.